This TCR beta chain derives from a study of prognosis after radiotherapy for stage I lung cancer. Study-level information: Following radiotherapy, a few patients went on to present distant metastases at a median of roughly 7 months, and about 15 exhibited no significant progression.

To note about this clonotype: Its antigen remains unidentified. One end of the junction does not line up with germline, which may come from a read error.

The CDR3 loop spans 15 amino acids. Germline assignment: CDR1 SGHTA and CDR2 FQGNSA. General study points: Reportedly, TRBV and TRBJ gene usage varied with metastasis presence.

Starting from genomic DNA, TCR beta CDR3 was amplified through two-round multiplex PCR. Primers specific to each TRBV and TRBJ gene drove first-round PCR. TCRdb re-called the multiplex PCR reads with MiXCR, one entry per CDR3 protein. The sample includes tens of thousands of distinct CDR3 sequences, less than 50% of them seen just once. The chain couples TRBV7-2 to TRBJ1-5; D unclear. The sample consisted of PBMCs, taken before or after stereotactic body radiation therapy (not recorded which). The source is a donor at least 50 years old with non-small cell lung cancer. The CDR3, as DNA: TGTGCCAGCATCTTACAATCAGGTAGCAATCAGCCCCAGCATTTT. It translates to CASILQSGSNQPQHF.